The 17 T cell receptor beta chains given below trace back to one sample, sequenced in a study of breast tumors, draining lymph nodes, adjacent tissues. Each CDR3 protein is one row after TCRdb ran MiXCR on the multiplex PCR reads. The data contain about 230,000 distinct CDR3 sequences, approximately 29% of them singletons. Samples came from axillary lymph nodes draining the breast cancer. The sequenced sample consisted of axillary lymph node tissue. The receptors shown here come from a female donor with breast cancer. Some clones in this sample may be carry-over from other donors' samples.

Note on this clonotype: Given a much more abundant clone one base away, this may be a read error. Because it lacks the conserved phenylalanine or tryptophan at the end, this CDR3 is likely a read error. The rearrangement uses TRBV19 and TRBJ2-5, with 7 bases identical to TRBD2. This CDR3 has 16 amino acids. The germline V gene encodes CDR1 LNHDA and CDR2 SQIVND (reference sequence). The V segment lost 4 bases and the J segment 4 bases; nucleotides outside the gene matches: 12. The CDR3 DNA reads TGTGCCAGTAGTAGCGGGAGTAGCCCATGGGGAGAGACCCAGTACTCC. This codes for CASSSGSSPWGETQYS.

This clonotype has at least ten counts. The chain couples TRBV10-3 to TRBJ2-5, with 8 bases fitting TRBD1. Germline CDR1 is ENHRY and CDR2 is SYGVKD. This CDR3 is built from 13 residues. J lost 3 bases, V lost 4 bases, and 1 base had no gene match. DNA of the CDR3: TGTGCCATCAGTGTGACAGGGGAAGAGACCCAGTACTTC. It translates to CAISVTGEETQYF.

Regarding this clonotype: A much larger clone is a single base away; this may be a read error. The rearrangement links TRBV18 to TRBJ2-5; D call uncertain. CDR1 is KGHSH and CDR2 is LQKENI in the germline V gene. The length of the CDR3 is 13 residues. CDR3 residues: CAGSPLGQETQYF. CDR3 bases: TGTGCCGGCTCACCACTTGGACAAGAGACCCAGTACTTC.

This clonotype was observed many times. The chain joins TRBV5-1 to TRBJ1-4, with 7 positions matching TRBD1. This CDR3 has 17 amino acids. V lost 2 bases to trimming and J lost 5 bases; unmatched junction nucleotides: 12. Per germline, CDR1 SGHRS and CDR2 YFSETQ. CDR3 in DNA: TGCGCCAGCAGCTTAAATTCACCGGGACAGTTAAATGAAAAACTGTTTTTT. It codes for CASSLNSPGQLNEKLFF.

This clonotype was seen a few times. Possible read error: a much larger clone is one base away. V gene TRBV5-5 combines with J gene TRBJ2-3; 8 nucleotides align to TRBD1. This CDR3 region has 17 residues. CDR1 is SGHKS and CDR2 is YYEKEE in the germline V gene (reference sequence). Trimming took 3 bases from V and 1 from J; bases not matched to a gene: 10. The CDR3 protein is CASSSYPAQGGTDTQYF. CDR3 nucleotides: TGTGCCAGCAGCTCGTACCCGGCACAGGGGGGCACAGATACGCAGTATTTT.

V is TRBV11-3 and J is TRBJ1-4; 7 nucleotides line up with TRBD1. The CDR3 has 14 amino acids. The V gene end was trimmed by 5 bases and the J gene end by 3 bases; junction bases not matched to a gene: 3. Germline V gene lookup returns CDR1 SGHNT and CDR2 YENEEA. CDR3 residues: CASSPGTANEKLFF. DNA of the CDR3: TGTGCCAGCAGCCCAGGGACAGCTAATGAAAAACTGTTTTTT.

This chain links TRBV6-6 with TRBJ1-4, with TRBD1 matching over 9 bases. Germline V gene lookup returns CDR1 MNHNY and CDR2 SVGAGI (reference sequence). The V segment lost 6 bases and the J segment 4 bases; nucleotides outside the gene matches: 9. CDR3 length equals 16 residues. CDR3 coding DNA: TGTGCCAGCAGGCCCGGGACAGGGAGCCGTAATGAAAAACTGTTTTTT. Its translation is CASRPGTGSRNEKLFF.

This clonotype was detected ten times or more. The chain couples TRBV15 to TRBJ2-5, with D possibly TRBD1 on 5 matching bases. Trimming left V 5 bases short and J 9 bases short, with 22 bases between. The V gene's germline CDR1 is LNHNV and CDR2 YYDKDF (reference sequence). This CDR3 is built from 15 residues. CDR3 sequence reads: CATSGAWTFSGPQYF. DNA for the CDR3: TGTGCCACCAGCGGAGCATGGACATTTTCTGGGCCCCAGTACTTC.

Concerning this clonotype: A much larger clone differs by one base, so this may be a read error. The chain employs TRBV20-1 and TRBJ2-4, with D unresolved. This CDR3 has 15 amino acids. CDR1 is DFQATT, CDR2 SNEGSKA, per germline (reference sequence). The CDR3 is CGAADADPGKSIQYF. The CDR3 DNA reads as TGCGGAGCCGCCGACGCAGACCCCGGCAAAAGCATTCAGTACTTC.

This clonotype has at least ten counts. This rearrangement joins TRBV9 to TRBJ2-2; D gene ambiguous. Germline values: CDR1 SGDLS, CDR2 YYNGEE. Trimming pared 4 bases from V and 7 bases from J, leaving 11 bases between. This CDR3 has 13 amino acids. The CDR3 DNA is TGTGCCAGCAGCTCCTACTCGGGCGGGGAGCTGTTTTTT. Translated, it gives CASSSYSGGELFF. Full variable domain (remainder filled in from reference TRBV9 and TRBJ2-2): DSGVTQTPKHLITATGQRVTLRCSPRSGDLSVYWYQQSLDQGLQFLIQYYNGEERAKGNILERFSAQQFPDLHSELNLSSLELGDSALYFCASSSYSGGELFFGEGSRLTVL.

This clonotype was detected ten times or more. This chain uses TRBV11-2 with TRBJ2-4; 7 bases map to TRBD1. V was pared by 0 bases and J by 0 bases, with 5 bases of the junction left unmatched. This CDR3 region has 17 residues. Per germline, CDR1 SGHAT and CDR2 FQNNGV. The CDR3 DNA reads TGTGCCAGCAGCTTAGACCCAGGACAGGCAGCCAAAAACATTCAGTACTTC. Amino acids: CASSLDPGQAAKNIQYF.

This clonotype was seen many times. The chain uses TRBV2 and TRBJ2-3; 7 bases are a match to TRBD1. Germline CDR1 reads SNHLY; CDR2 reads FYNNEI. J lost 6 bases, V lost 5 bases, and 11 bases had no gene match. The CDR3 runs 15 residues. DNA of the CDR3: TGTGCCAGCAGTATGGACAGGAGATCGCTCGATACGCAGTATTTT. The encoded protein is CASSMDRRSLDTQYF.

The chain links TRBV29-1 to TRBJ1-6; the D is unclear. CDR1 is SQVTM and CDR2 is ANQGSEA in the germline V gene. This CDR3 spans 9 amino acids. The CDR3 nucleotides read TGCCTACGCACCAGACCCCTCCACTTT. This sequence encodes CLRTRPLHF.

V usage is TRBV2 and J usage is TRBJ2-3; 9 nucleotides line up with TRBD2. Trimming took 8 bases from V and 0 from J; bases not matched to a gene: 6. The CDR3 covers 15 residues. Germline V gene data show CDR1 as SNHLY and CDR2 as FYNNEI. The CDR3 DNA is TGTGCCAGCGAACTCGGGACTAGCAGCACAGATACGCAGTATTTT. The encoded protein is CASELGTSSTDTQYF.

This clonotype showed up just a few times. The J gene is TRBJ2-4, the V gene TRBV11-3, with D uncertain. The V gene's germline CDR1 is SGHNT and CDR2 YENEEA. CDR3 length: 12 residues. Between the trimmed V and J ends, which lost 7 bases and 9 bases, there was a span of 13 bases. CDR3 in amino acids: CASTPDSTIQYF. CDR3 DNA: TGTGCCAGCACCCCCGACTCGACCATTCAGTACTTC.

To note about this clonotype: The CDR3 end shows no conserved phenylalanine or tryptophan, and so a read error is likely. The rearrangement uses TRBV7-3 and TRBJ2-1; TRBD2 is a possible D gene (6 bases). The V gene's germline CDR1 is SGHTA and CDR2 FQGTGA. The CDR3 spans 14 residues. V dropped 5 bases and J dropped 8 bases, with 16 bases sitting between them. CDR3 loop: CASSRILASDEQFL. The CDR3, as DNA: TGTGCCAGCAGCCGAATACTAGCTTCGGATGAGCAGTTCCTC.

Ten or more counts support this clonotype. This chain uses TRBV6-6 with TRBJ2-1, with 10 bases matching TRBD2. Germline V gives CDR1 MNHNY, CDR2 SVGAGI (reference sequence). J lost 5 bases, V lost 7 bases, and 8 bases had no gene match. CDR3 length: 15 amino acids. The DNA for the CDR3 is TGTGCCAGCATGGTAGCGGGAGGACTTAACAATGAGCAGTTCTTC. This gives the protein CASMVAGGLNNEQFF.